This TCR beta chain was captured by sequencing in a study of T cell repertoires in cytomegalovirus infection. Study-wide results and caveats: Accumulated public TCR beta family frequency recognized individuals carrying CMV together with the relevant HLA.

CDR3 size: 12 residues. In germline, CDR1 is SGHVS, CDR2 FNYEAQ. With 4 bases removed from V and 6 bases from J, the gap between germline ends came to 8 bases. In regard to this clonotype: Its antigen remains unidentified.

TCRdb reprocessed the reads with MiXCR, giving one entry per CDR3 protein. The table has roughly 180,000 distinct CDR3 sequences, 20% to 25% seen once. The clonotype comes from a human donor in good health (CMV status not recorded). Some clones in this sample may be carry-over from other donors' samples. The chain joins TRBV7-6 to TRBJ2-3; D ambiguous. The sequences come from CD8+ T cells from cultured PBMCs, collected from culture after CMV antigen stimulation. DNA for the CDR3: TGTGCCAGCAGCTCCGATCGGGATACGCAGTATTTT. Encoded protein: CASSSDRDTQYF.